This T cell receptor (beta chain) was documented in a study of blood T cell repertoires in COVID-19. This clone was recorded many times. One end of the junction is discordant with germline, which a read error may explain. Only in-frame clones appear in the TCRdb table, and some are missing; sequencing was by immunoSEQ multiplex PCR. The sample lists 450,000 to 500,000 clones; roughly 85% were seen once. Sequenced material: peripheral blood. This receptor was identified in a human donor in a cohort sampled during active COVID-19.

In DNA, the CDR3 is TGTGCCAGCTCACCATCGGGGACTAGCGGGAGGGCCTCCGACTTC. It is translated as CASSPSGTSGRASDF. V and J are TRBV18 and TRBJ2-7; 16 nucleotides agree with TRBD2. The V gene's germline CDR1 is KGHSH and CDR2 LQKENI. This CDR3 contains 15 residues.